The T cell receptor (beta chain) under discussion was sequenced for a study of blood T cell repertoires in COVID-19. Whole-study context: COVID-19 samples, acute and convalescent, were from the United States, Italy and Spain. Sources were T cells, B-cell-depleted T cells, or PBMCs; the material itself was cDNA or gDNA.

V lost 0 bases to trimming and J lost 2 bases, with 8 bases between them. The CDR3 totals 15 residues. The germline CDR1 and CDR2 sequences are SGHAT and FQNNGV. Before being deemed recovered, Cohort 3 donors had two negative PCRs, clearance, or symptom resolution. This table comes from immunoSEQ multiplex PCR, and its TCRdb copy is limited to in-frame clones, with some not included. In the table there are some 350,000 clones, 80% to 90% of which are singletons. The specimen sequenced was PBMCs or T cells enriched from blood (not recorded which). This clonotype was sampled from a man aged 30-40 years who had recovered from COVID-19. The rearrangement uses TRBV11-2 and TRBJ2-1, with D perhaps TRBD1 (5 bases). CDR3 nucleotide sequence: TGTGCCAGCAGCTTAGAGGCAGGGCCCTACAATGAGCAGTTCTTC. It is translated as CASSLEAGPYNEQFF.